A selection of T cell receptor beta chains follows, all from one sample in a study of T cell responses to AZD1222 COVID-19 vaccine. The method was immunoSEQ multiplex PCR; TCRdb's version includes in-frame clones alone and lacks a portion of them. The sample includes 170,000 or so clones, approximately 92% seen only once; the top ten take roughly 1%. The sample was peripheral blood, taken 28 days after the second dose of the MenACWY control vaccine. These receptor sequences come from an adult who received the MenACWY meningococcal vaccine as a control. Each CDR3 is given with its conserved first and last residue. D genes are given only for firm matches. Not every row has a clone size; where given, it reads once, few, many or a size class.

J gene: TRBJ1-1
CDR3 length: 15
clone size: NA
V gene: TRBV13
D gene: NA
CDR3 DNA: TGTGCCAGCAGCTTAGGCCGAGGGGTGAGCACTGAAGCTTTCTTT
CDR3 protein: CASSLGRGVSTEAFF

J gene: TRBJ1-3
CDR3 length: 16
clone size: NA
V gene: TRBV6-5
D gene: NA
CDR3 DNA: TGTGCCAGCAGTTACACAACGCTCCGCTCTGGAAACACCATATATTTT
CDR3 protein: CASSYTTLRSGNTIYF

J gene: TRBJ1-1
CDR3 length: 13
clone size: NA
V gene: TRBV7-8
D gene: NA
CDR3 DNA: TGTGCCAGCAACATACAGGGCTACACTGAAGCTTTCTTT
CDR3 protein: CASNIQGYTEAFF

J gene: TRBJ1-2
CDR3 length: 15
clone size: NA
V gene: TRBV5-4
D gene: TRBD1
CDR3 DNA: TGTGCCAGCAGTTCCCAGGGGGCGAGGGGCTATGGCTACACCTTC
CDR3 protein: CASSSQGARGYGYTF

J gene: TRBJ1-6
CDR3 length: 16
clone size: few
V gene: TRBV4-1
D gene: TRBD1
CDR3 DNA: TGCGCCAGCAGCCCGGGACAGGGGGCGATAAATTCACCCCTCCACTTT
CDR3 protein: CASSPGQGAINSPLHF

J gene: TRBJ1-2
CDR3 length: 12
clone size: NA
V gene: TRBV7-5
D gene: NA
CDR3 DNA: TGTGCCAGAAGCTTACCAGAACAGGGCAACACCTTC
CDR3 protein: CARSLPEQGNTF

J gene: TRBJ1-2
CDR3 length: 14
clone size: NA
V gene: TRBV7-2
D gene: TRBD1
CDR3 DNA: TGTGCCAGCAGCTGGGGACAGGGGGCAAATGGCTACACCTTC
CDR3 protein: CASSWGQGANGYTF

J gene: TRBJ1-1
CDR3 length: 14
clone size: NA
V gene: TRBV5-1
D gene: TRBD1
CDR3 DNA: TGCGCCAGCAGCGCACAGGGGGCGTACACTGAAGCTTTCTTT
CDR3 protein: CASSAQGAYTEAFF

J gene: TRBJ1-5
CDR3 length: 13
clone size: NA
V gene: TRBV24-1
D gene: NA
CDR3 DNA: TGTGCCACCAGTCCGACAGGAAATCAGCCCCAGCATTTT
CDR3 protein: CATSPTGNQPQHF

J gene: TRBJ2-5
CDR3 length: 12
clone size: NA
V gene: TRBV10-1
D gene: NA
CDR3 DNA: TGCGCCAGCAGTGATGGCCGAACGACCCAGTACTTC
CDR3 protein: CASSDGRTTQYF

J gene: TRBJ1-1
CDR3 length: 15
clone size: NA
V gene: TRBV21-1
D gene: NA
CDR3 DNA: TGTGCATATAAACACCCAAATACGGAAGAGAAACGAGCTTTCTTT
CDR3 protein: CAYKHPNTEEKRAFF

J gene: TRBJ1-1
CDR3 length: 13
clone size: once
V gene: TRBV10-3
D gene: TRBD1
CDR3 DNA: TGTGCCATCTCGGACAGGGAGAGTACTGAAGCTTTCTTT
CDR3 protein: CAISDRESTEAFF

J gene: TRBJ2-7
CDR3 length: 14
clone size: NA
V gene: TRBV6-5
D gene: NA
CDR3 DNA: TGTGCCACGCGTAGAGGGCTAGTCGCGGACGAGCAGTACTTC
CDR3 protein: CATRRGLVADEQYF

J gene: TRBJ1-2
CDR3 length: 14
clone size: NA
V gene: TRBV6-4
D gene: NA
CDR3 DNA: TGTGCCAGCAGTCTCGAGGAGACTAACTATGGCTACACCTTC
CDR3 protein: CASSLEETNYGYTF

J gene: TRBJ2-1
CDR3 length: 16
clone size: NA
V gene: TRBV6-5
D gene: NA
CDR3 DNA: TGTGCCAGCAGTTGGACGACAGGGCGGGGGTACAATGAGCAGTTCTTC
CDR3 protein: CASSWTTGRGYNEQFF

J gene: TRBJ2-7
CDR3 length: 13
clone size: NA
V gene: TRBV9
D gene: TRBD1
CDR3 DNA: TGTGCCAGCAGCGCGGGACAGGCCTACGAGCAGTACTTC
CDR3 protein: CASSAGQAYEQYF

J gene: TRBJ2-7
CDR3 length: 13
clone size: NA
V gene: TRBV3-1/TRBV3-2
D gene: NA
CDR3 DNA: TGTGCCAGCAGCCAAGAGTTATCCTACGAGCAGTACTTC
CDR3 protein: CASSQELSYEQYF

J gene: TRBJ1-4
CDR3 length: 19
clone size: NA
V gene: TRBV30
D gene: NA
CDR3 DNA: TGTGCCTGGACATCTAGGAGGACACTGGGAGGGACAACTAATGAAAAACTGTTTTTT
CDR3 protein: CAWTSRRTLGGTTNEKLFF

J gene: TRBJ1-4
CDR3 length: 17
clone size: NA
V gene: TRBV11-2
D gene: NA
CDR3 DNA: TGTGCCAGCAGCTTAGGGCCGGGACCGGCGTTTAATGAAAAACTGTTTTTT
CDR3 protein: CASSLGPGPAFNEKLFF

J gene: TRBJ1-2
CDR3 length: 13
clone size: NA
V gene: TRBV12-3/TRBV12-4
D gene: NA
CDR3 DNA: TGTGCCAGCAGTTTATCAGAGCGCTATGGCTACACCTTC
CDR3 protein: CASSLSERYGYTF